One sample yielded the 15 T cell receptor beta chains listed below, sequenced in a study of T cells expressing NK-cell markers (dated by TCRdb to about 2020). Preparation of the library involved 5' RACE. Reads for this sample came from an Illumina HiSeq 2000. TCRdb reprocessed the reads and assigns one entry to each CDR3 protein sequence, leaving out DNA. The sample's table covers 200,000 to 300,000 distinct CDR3 sequences. About 0.4% of the sample belongs to the ten largest clones. Sample: blood T cells: a sorted CD56 or NKG2C T cell subset, CD4+ or CD8+ T cells, or bulk PBMC T cells (not recorded which). The receptors stem from a man in his late teens or twenties in good health. Donor details come from another sample of the same person, matched by shared clones.

V is TRBV10-3 and J is TRBJ2-7; TCRdb designates TRBD1, a call that cannot be tested without DNA. This CDR3 comprises 13 residues. Germline V gene lookup returns CDR1 ENHRY and CDR2 SYGVKD. The CDR3 here is CAISRDVSYEQYF.

The V gene is TRBV5-1, the J gene TRBJ2-1; the TCRdb call, TRBD2, lacks DNA for checking. CDR1 and CDR2 from the germline V gene are SGHRS and YFSETQ. This CDR3 region has 16 residues. The CDR3 loop reads CASSPELGAGGNEQFF.

The chain recombines TRBV6-5 with TRBJ2-7; TCRdb names TRBD2, which stays unverified in the absence of DNA. This CDR3 has 14 amino acids. CDR1 and CDR2 from the germline V gene are MNHEY and SVGAGI. The CDR3 loop reads CASSYWVSGDEQYF.

The chain links TRBV4-3 to TRBJ2-1. The CDR3 is 15 residues long. Germline lookup yields CDR1 LGHNA and CDR2 YSLEER. The CDR3 region is CASSQVGRSYNEQFF.

V is TRBV12-3 or TRBV12-4 and J is TRBJ1-4; TCRdb proposes TRBD1, but this gene call is untestable without DNA. The CDR3 has 12 residues. The CDR3 sequence: CASSPVGGKLFF.

The CDR3 is CASSSGQGIGGELFF. The chain carries TRBV12-3 or TRBV12-4 and TRBJ2-2; TCRdb's D call, TRBD1, is unchecked because there is no DNA. The length of the CDR3 is 15 residues.

The chain carries TRBV7-9 and TRBJ2-1; TCRdb outputs TRBD1, but without DNA this stays unchecked. The CDR3 runs 14 residues. Germline lookup yields CDR1 SEHNR and CDR2 FQNEAQ (reference sequence). CDR3 loop: CASSLETGRNEQFF.

The chain joins TRBV15 to TRBJ2-7; no DNA is available, so the TRBD1 call from TCRdb remains unchecked. Germline-derived CDR1 and CDR2 are LNHNV and YYDKDF (reference sequence). The CDR3 is made up of 14 amino acids. This CDR3 reads CATGGQGSSYEQYF.

The chain combines TRBV27 with TRBJ1-6. Germline V gene data show CDR1 as MNHEY and CDR2 as SMNVEV (reference sequence). This CDR3 spans 14 amino acids. The CDR3 loop reads CASSFVADNSPLHF.

The genes are TRBV12-3 or TRBV12-4 and TRBJ1-5; absent DNA, TCRdb's TRBD1 call cannot be checked. The CDR3 loop spans 15 amino acids. The CDR3 here is CASTTDRVSNQPQHF.

This chain joins TRBV5-1 and TRBJ2-1; TCRdb indicates TRBD1, and absent DNA this call remains unverified. Germline CDR1 is SGHRS and CDR2 is YFSETQ. The length of the CDR3 is 16 residues. The CDR3 region is CASSLGTGVVDNEQFF.

This rearrangement joins TRBV7-2 to TRBJ2-2. CDR3 size: 16 residues. CDR1 SGHTA and CDR2 FQGNSA come from the germline V gene. This CDR3 reads CASSLALKAVTGELFF.

This chain links TRBV4-2 with TRBJ2-3; there is no DNA to check the TCRdb D call of TRBD1. CDR1 and CDR2 from the germline V gene are LGHNA and YNFKEQ. The CDR3 covers 16 residues. Here the CDR3 reads CASSQNVKGGTDTQYF.

The chain is built from TRBV12-3 or TRBV12-4 and TRBJ1-3; there is no DNA to check the TCRdb D call of TRBD1. The CDR3 spans 13 residues. The CDR3 reads CASSPTGGNTIYF.

V gene TRBV7-6 combines with J gene TRBJ2-6. This CDR3 is 16 amino acids long. Germline V lookup: CDR1 SGHVS, CDR2 FNYEAQ. The CDR3 reads CASSLAEISGANVLTF. The variable domain in full, with the rest retrieved from reference TRBV7-6 and TRBJ2-6, is GAGVSQSPRYKVTKRGQDVALRCDPISGHVSLYWYRQALGQGPEFLTYFNYEAQQDKSGLPNDRFSAERPEGSISTLTIQRTEQRDSAMYRCASSLAEISGANVLTFGAGSRLTVL.